This T cell receptor (beta chain) is from a study of shared clonotypes between healthy human individuals. Ten immunoSEQ deep assay plates held the unsorted PBMC DNA. TCRdb's copy holds only in-frame clones and misses some; the assay was immunoSEQ multiplex PCR. Seen here are about 490,000 clones, over 70% observed once, and the top ten hold approximately 12%. Looked up from germline, CDR1 is SGHNT and CDR2 is YYREEE (reference sequence). V lost 7 bases to trimming and J lost 1 base; unmatched junction nucleotides: 3. CDR3 size: 16 residues. Material: PBMCs. This sequence originates from a woman in her thirties or forties in good health. Some clones in this sample may be carry-over from other donors' samples. The rearrangement uses TRBV5-4 and TRBJ2-2; 14 bases are a match to TRBD2. The DNA of the CDR3 is TGTGCCAGCGGTGGACTAGCGGGAGGGAACACCGGGGAGCTGTTTTTT. This gives the protein CASGGLAGGNTGELFF.